The 24 T cell receptor beta chains presented below share a single source sample, sequenced in a study of blood T cell repertoires in COVID-19. Method: immunoSEQ multiplex PCR; TCRdb's copy keeps in-frame clones and lacks some. Among tens of thousands of clones listed, about 87% were seen once. Material: peripheral blood. The receptors stem from a human donor in a cohort sampled during active COVID-19.

This chain uses TRBV19 with TRBJ1-1, with D maybe TRBD1 (6 bases). V lost 4 bases to trimming and J lost 4 bases, with 10 bases between them. Germline CDR1 LNHDA, CDR2 SQIVND (reference sequence). There are 13 residues in the CDR3. CDR3 amino acids: CASSTQGGTEAFF. CDR3 DNA sequence: TGTGCCAGTAGTACACAGGGCGGCACTGAAGCTTTCTTT.

The chain joins TRBV18 to TRBJ2-2, with D perhaps matching TRBD1 (7 bases). In germline, CDR1 is KGHSH, CDR2 LQKENI. Deletions cut 3 bases from V and 6 bases from J, with 14 bases between. The CDR3 is 15 residues long. CDR3 nucleotide sequence: TGTGCCAGCTCACCGCAGGGGGGCGTAGCCGGGGAGCTGTTTTTT. Encoded protein: CASSPQGGVAGELFF.

This chain joins TRBV30 and TRBJ1-3; D may be TRBD1 (6 bases). The CDR3 is made up of 12 amino acids. Trimming removed 8 bases at V and 1 base at J, with 9 bases between. From germline, CDR1 is GTSNPN and CDR2 SVGIG (reference sequence). The CDR3 DNA is TGTGCCATAACAGGGTCTGGAAACACCATATATTTT. Amino acid sequence: CAITGSGNTIYF.

In its sample, this clone was seen once. Here the CDR3 reads CASSKTPGDPYNEQFF. The CDR3, as DNA: TGTGCCAGCAGCAAGACCCCCGGGGATCCCTACAATGAGCAGTTCTTC. The chain uses TRBV21-1 and TRBJ2-1; TRBD2 was called by the table and not checked on the DNA. TRBV21-1 is assigned pseudogene status. CDR3 length: 16 amino acids.

This sequence joins TRBV5-1 and TRBJ1-1, with 7 bases aligning to TRBD1. This CDR3 region has 13 residues. Germline V gene data show CDR1 as SGHRS and CDR2 as YFSETQ. Trimming at V came to 1 base and at J to 7 bases, leaving 4 bases not matched to a gene. The CDR3 is CASSLTGVIEAFF. Written as DNA, the CDR3 is TGCGCCAGCAGCTTGACAGGGGTGATTGAAGCTTTCTTT.

V and J are TRBV7-8 and TRBJ2-4; 13 nucleotides match TRBD2. CDR3 size: 13 residues. CDR1 is SGHVS and CDR2 is FQNEAQ in the germline V gene. The J segment lost 10 bases and the V segment lost 5 bases, leaving 2 bases of the junction unmatched. This chain's CDR3 is CASSKGLAGIQYF. DNA for the CDR3: TGTGCCAGCAGCAAGGGACTAGCGGGAATTCAGTACTTC.

The CDR3 reads CASSRQGGSSGNTIYF. DNA of the CDR3: TGTGCCAGCAGTCGACAGGGGGGTTCCTCTGGAAACACCATATATTTT. This chain links TRBV9 with TRBJ1-3, with TRBD1 matching 9 bases. CDR3 size: 16 residues. V gave up 5 bases and J gave up 0 bases; unmatched junction bases: 6. Germline assignment: CDR1 SGDLS and CDR2 YYNGEE. Together with reference TRBV9 and TRBJ1-3, the CDR3 gives the full variable domain: DSGVTQTPKHLITATGQRVTLRCSPRSGDLSVYWYQQSLDQGLQFLIQYYNGEERAKGNILERFSAQQFPDLHSELNLSSLELGDSALYFCASSRQGGSSGNTIYFGEGSWLTVV.

The chain recombines TRBV5-4 with TRBJ2-1; 9 nucleotides agree with TRBD2. Germline V gene data show CDR1 as SGHNT and CDR2 as YYREEE (reference sequence). The CDR3 spans 19 residues. V trimming: 4 bases; J trimming: 0 bases; junction bases outside the gene matches: 14. CDR3 in DNA: TGTGCCAGCAGCGGCGGGGGGGTAGCAGATATGAGCTCCTACAATGAGCAGTTCTTC. Translated: CASSGGGVADMSSYNEQFF.

V gene TRBV9 combines with J gene TRBJ2-5; 11 bases match TRBD2. The germline gives CDR1 SGDLS, CDR2 YYNGEE. J lost 2 bases, V lost 0 bases, and 3 bases had no gene match. This CDR3 region has 16 residues. CDR3 nucleotides: TGTGCCAGCAGCGTAGTTGTAGCGGGGGGGCAAGAGACCCAGTACTTC. Translating it yields CASSVVVAGGQETQYF.

The count of this clone is one. V and J are TRBV2 and TRBJ1-1; TRBD1 agrees at 8 bases. The V segment lost 6 bases and the J segment 8 bases; nucleotides outside the gene matches: 11. This CDR3 is 14 amino acids long. Germline CDR1 is SNHLY and CDR2 is FYNNEI. CDR3 in DNA: TGTGCCAGCAGCGACAGGACAGGGCGGGTGGAAGCTTTCTTT. The encoded protein is CASSDRTGRVEAFF.

V and J are TRBV5-1 and TRBJ1-4, with 10 bases lining up with TRBD1. The germline V gene has CDR1 SGHRS and CDR2 YFSETQ. The CDR3 sequence is 14 residues long. V was clipped by 6 bases and J by 8 bases; unmatched bases: 7. The CDR3 DNA reads as TGCGCCAGCAAAACGGGACAGGGGAAAGAAAAACTGTTTTTT. As protein: CASKTGQGKEKLFF.

This clone was found once. The chain joins TRBV4-2 to TRBJ2-2; 8 positions match TRBD1. CDR3 length: 16 residues. The junction had 5 bases not matched to a gene; V was cut back by 1 base and J by 4 bases. Germline values: CDR1 LGHNA, CDR2 YNFKEQ. Here the CDR3 reads CASSQARTGITGELFF. CDR3 in DNA: TGTGCCAGCAGCCAAGCAAGGACAGGGATCACCGGGGAGCTGTTTTTT.

This clone was found a few times. The V gene is TRBV4-3, the J gene TRBJ2-1; 10 bases are shared with TRBD2. CDR3 length: 15 amino acids. Germline V gene data show CDR1 as LGHNA and CDR2 as YSLEER. The trim removed 1 base at V and 3 bases at J, leaving 0 bases unmatched. CDR3 nucleotide sequence: TGCGCCAGCAGCCAAGGGACTAGCGGCTACAATGAGCAGTTCTTC. Its protein is CASSQGTSGYNEQFF.

The V call is TRBV10-2, the J call TRBJ2-3; 13 bases fit TRBD2. This CDR3 contains 18 residues. J gave up 1 base and V 5 bases, and 9 bases lay outside the gene matches. Germline CDR1 reads WSHSY; CDR2 reads SAAADI. The chain's CDR3 is CASSRPLAGGVGTDTQYF. Written as DNA, the CDR3 is TGCGCCAGCAGTCGACCACTAGCGGGGGGGGTGGGCACAGATACGCAGTATTTT.

The rearrangement uses TRBV7-2 and TRBJ2-7; 7 nucleotides agree with TRBD1. Germline CDR1 is SGHTA and CDR2 is FQGNSA. This CDR3 spans 14 amino acids. Unmatched junction bases numbered 6, after V lost 7 bases and J lost 0 bases. The CDR3 DNA reads TGTGCCAGCAAGAAGGACAGGCTCTCCTACGAGCAGTACTTC. It translates to CASKKDRLSYEQYF.

The gene calls are TRBV18 and TRBJ2-7, with TRBD1 matching 9 bases. After removal of 3 bases from V and 6 bases from J, the junction contained 3 bases not matched to a gene. The CDR3 runs 13 residues. The V gene's germline CDR1 is KGHSH and CDR2 LQKENI. In DNA, the CDR3 is TGTGCCAGCTCACCCCCGGACAGGGGCGAGCAGTACTTC. It codes for CASSPPDRGEQYF.

By share of the sample, this clone is medium-sized. The V and J genes are TRBV27 and TRBJ2-7; possible D gene TRBD1, 6 bases. Trimming pared 6 bases from V and 0 bases from J, leaving 12 bases between. The CDR3 extends over 14 amino acids. Germline V gene lookup returns CDR1 MNHEY and CDR2 SMNVEV (reference sequence). In DNA form, the CDR3 reads TGTGCCAGCAGCCAAGACAGGAACTCCTACGAGCAGTACTTC. Amino acids: CASSQDRNSYEQYF.

The J gene is TRBJ1-3, the V gene TRBV3-1 (or the pseudogene TRBV3-2), with a weak D call TRBD1 (6 bases). The CDR3 contains 16 residues. With 1 base removed from V and 7 bases from J, the gap between germline ends came to 17 bases. Germline CDR1 LGHDT, CDR2 YNNKEL (reference sequence). The CDR3 loop reads CASSQAPGVIGNTIYF. The CDR3 nucleotides read TGTGCCAGCAGCCAAGCACCAGGGGTTATAGGGAACACCATATATTTT.

The V call is TRBV24-1, the J call TRBJ1-2; D uncertain. V gave up 5 bases and J gave up 6 bases, with 15 bases separating them. The CDR3 sequence is 14 residues long. CDR1 and CDR2 (germline): KGHDR, SFDVKD. The DNA for the CDR3 is TGTGCCACCAGTGTATTCGCAGGTAGGCATGGCTACACCTTC. Amino acid sequence: CATSVFAGRHGYTF.

CDR3 amino acids: CASSQSSGRGQRQPQHF. For the CDR3, the DNA is TGCGCCAGCAGTCAATCGTCCGGCAGGGGGCAGAGACAGCCCCAGCATTTT. The chain carries TRBV23-1 and TRBJ1-5; 8 positions agree with TRBD1. TRBV23-1 is classed as an ORF, of uncertain function. The J segment lost 7 bases and the V segment lost 0 bases, leaving 11 bases of the junction unmatched. There are 17 residues in the CDR3.

V and J are TRBV19 and TRBJ1-5; TRBD1 aligns across 8 bases. V gave up 6 bases and J gave up 4 bases; unmatched junction bases: 5. This CDR3 comprises 14 residues. Germline V gene sequence: CDR1 LNHDA, CDR2 SQIVND (reference sequence). CDR3 in DNA: TGTGCCAGTAGCGCTAGACAGGGGAATCAGCCCCAGCATTTT. It is translated as CASSARQGNQPQHF.

The gene calls are TRBV18 and TRBJ2-5; the D is unclear. The CDR3 totals 14 residues. Germline loops: CDR1 KGHSH, CDR2 LQKENI. V shed 2 bases and J shed 5 bases, with 12 bases lying between them. The CDR3 DNA follows: TGTGCCAGCTCACCAGAGACCTCCGGGGAGACCCAGTACTTC. Translated: CASSPETSGETQYF.

The chain recombines TRBV5-1 with TRBJ2-2; 10 bases are shared with TRBD2. The V and J ends lost 4 bases and 2 bases, in that order; junction bases with no gene match: 8. The CDR3 contains 17 residues. The germline gives CDR1 SGHRS, CDR2 YFSETQ. CDR3 residues: CASSPAGLAANTGELFF. CDR3 nucleotide sequence: TGCGCCAGCAGCCCCGCAGGACTAGCGGCTAACACCGGGGAGCTGTTTTTT.

This chain's CDR3 is CASSQIENTIYF. CDR3 bases: TGTGCCAGCAGCCAAATCGAGAACACCATATATTTT. The chain recombines TRBV3-1 (or the pseudogene TRBV3-2) with TRBJ1-3; D not resolved. Germline V gives CDR1 LGHDT, CDR2 YNNKEL (reference sequence). This CDR3 has 12 amino acids. The ends were cut back, 2 bases at V and 7 bases at J, with 6 bases in the middle.